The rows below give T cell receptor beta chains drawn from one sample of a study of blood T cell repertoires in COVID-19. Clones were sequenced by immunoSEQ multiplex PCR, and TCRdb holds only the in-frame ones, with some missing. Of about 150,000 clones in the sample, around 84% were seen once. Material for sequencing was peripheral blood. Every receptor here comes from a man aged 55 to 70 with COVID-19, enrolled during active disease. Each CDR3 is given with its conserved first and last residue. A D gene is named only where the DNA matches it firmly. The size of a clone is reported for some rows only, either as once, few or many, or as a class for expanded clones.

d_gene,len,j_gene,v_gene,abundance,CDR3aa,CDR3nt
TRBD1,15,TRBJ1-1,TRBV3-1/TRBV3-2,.,CASSQDRGRATEAFF,TGTGCCAGCAGCCAAGACAGGGGGCGCGCGACTGAAGCTTTCTTT
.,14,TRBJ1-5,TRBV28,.,CASSLPRQPLAQHF,TGTGCCAGCAGTTTGCCCCGACAGCCTCTAGCCCAGCATTTT
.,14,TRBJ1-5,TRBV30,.,CAWSVHGGSGAQHF,TGTGCCTGGAGTGTACATGGTGGTTCAGGGGCCCAGCATTTT
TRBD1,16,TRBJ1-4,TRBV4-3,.,CASSQDQGATNEKLFF,TGCGCCAGCAGCCAAGACCAGGGGGCAACTAATGAAAAACTGTTTTTT
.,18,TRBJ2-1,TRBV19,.,CASSIPAWERRENNEQFF,TGTGCCAGTAGTATACCCGCCTGGGAGCGGCGCGAAAACAATGAGCAGTTCTTC
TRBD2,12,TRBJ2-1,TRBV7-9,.,CASSFPAGEQFF,TGTGCCAGCAGCTTCCCAGCGGGAGAGCAGTTCTTC
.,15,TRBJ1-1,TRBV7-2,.,CASSLGGSTNTEAFF,TGTGCCAGCAGCTTAGGGGGCAGTACGAACACTGAAGCTTTCTTT
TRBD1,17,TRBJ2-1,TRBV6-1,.,CASSGPSRDRVSLEQFF,TGTGCCAGCAGTGGCCCGAGCCGGGACAGGGTTTCACTTGAGCAGTTCTTC
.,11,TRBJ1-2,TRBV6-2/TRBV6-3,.,CASSWTYGYTF,TGTGCCAGCAGTTGGACATATGGCTACACCTTC
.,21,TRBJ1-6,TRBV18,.,CASSPLPPTPARALANSPLHF,TGTGCCAGCTCACCCCTCCCCCCAACTCCAGCGAGGGCTCTTGCTAATTCACCCCTCCACTTT
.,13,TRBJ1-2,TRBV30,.,CAWSPGDIRGYTF,TGTGCCTGGAGTCCCGGGGACATTAGGGGCTACACCTTC
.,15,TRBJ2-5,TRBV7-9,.,CASSWKGTLQETQYF,TGTGCCAGCAGCTGGAAAGGGACACTACAAGAGACCCAGTACTTC
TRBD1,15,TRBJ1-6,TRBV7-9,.,CASSSTDRGNSPLHF,TGTGCCAGCAGCTCCACGGACAGGGGGAATTCACCCCTCCACTTT
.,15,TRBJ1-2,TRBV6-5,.,CASSYSSREDYGYTF,TGTGCCAGCAGTTACTCGTCCAGGGAGGACTATGGCTACACCTTC
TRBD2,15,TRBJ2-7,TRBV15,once,CATSRARLAGVEQYF,TGTGCCACCAGCAGAGCCCGGCTAGCGGGAGTCGAGCAGTACTTC
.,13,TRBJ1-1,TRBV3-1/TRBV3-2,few,CASSVRGQTEAFF,TGTGCCAGCAGTGTCAGAGGGCAAACTGAAGCTTTCTTT
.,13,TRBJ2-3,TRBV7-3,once,CASSLTPGDTQYF,TGTGCCAGCAGCCTAACCCCCGGAGATACGCAGTATTTT
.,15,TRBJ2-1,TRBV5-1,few,CASSLGTIAGNEQFF,TGCGCCAGCAGCTTGGGGACTATTGCGGGCAATGAGCAGTTCTTC
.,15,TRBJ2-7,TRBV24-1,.,CATSDPGRNSYEQYF,TGTGCCACCAGTGACCCAGGGCGTAACTCCTACGAGCAGTACTTC
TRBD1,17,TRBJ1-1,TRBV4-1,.,CASSSGQGLGLNTEAFF,TGCGCCAGCAGCAGTGGACAGGGGCTGGGGCTGAACACTGAAGCTTTCTTT
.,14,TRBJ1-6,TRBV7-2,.,CASSIQGYNSPLHF,TGTGCCAGCAGCATACAGGGATATAATTCACCCCTCCACTTT
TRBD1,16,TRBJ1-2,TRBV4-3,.,CASSLDWTGEGYGYTF,TGCGCCAGCAGCCTTGACTGGACAGGGGAAGGGTATGGCTACACCTTC
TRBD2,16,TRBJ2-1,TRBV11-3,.,CASSSPRGRVWNEQFF,TGTGCCAGCAGCTCGCCACGCGGGAGAGTGTGGAATGAGCAGTTCTTC
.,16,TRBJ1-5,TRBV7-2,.,CASSLGAQNSNQPQHF,TGTGCCAGCAGCTTAGGGGCACAGAATAGCAATCAGCCCCAGCATTTT
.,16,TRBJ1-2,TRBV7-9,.,CASSPRESGLTKDYTF,TGTGCCAGCAGCCCGCGGGAGTCAGGGCTAACCAAGGACTACACCTTC
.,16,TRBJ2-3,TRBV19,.,CASTRRAGLSTDTQYF,TGTGCCAGTACCCGAAGGGCAGGGCTGAGCACAGATACGCAGTATTTT
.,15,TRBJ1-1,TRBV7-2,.,CASSPGGLMNTEAFF,TGTGCCAGCAGCCCCGGGGGACTAATGAACACTGAAGCTTTCTTT
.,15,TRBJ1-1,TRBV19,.,CASETRGRMNTEAFF,TGTGCCAGTGAAACCAGGGGCAGAATGAACACTGAAGCTTTCTTT
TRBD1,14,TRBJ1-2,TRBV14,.,CASSLTQGAAGYTF,TGTGCCAGCAGCCTTACTCAGGGGGCAGCTGGCTACACCTTC